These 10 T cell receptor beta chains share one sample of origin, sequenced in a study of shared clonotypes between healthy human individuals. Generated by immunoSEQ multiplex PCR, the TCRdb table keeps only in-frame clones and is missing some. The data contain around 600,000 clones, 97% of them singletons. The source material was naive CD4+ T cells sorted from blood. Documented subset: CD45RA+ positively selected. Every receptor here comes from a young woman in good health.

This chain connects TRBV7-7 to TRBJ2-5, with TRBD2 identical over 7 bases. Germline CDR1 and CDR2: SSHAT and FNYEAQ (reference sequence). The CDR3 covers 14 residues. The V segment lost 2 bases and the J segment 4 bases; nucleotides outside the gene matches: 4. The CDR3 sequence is CASSLQGGRETQYF. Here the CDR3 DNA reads TGTGCCAGCAGCTTACAGGGAGGGAGAGAGACCCAGTACTTC.

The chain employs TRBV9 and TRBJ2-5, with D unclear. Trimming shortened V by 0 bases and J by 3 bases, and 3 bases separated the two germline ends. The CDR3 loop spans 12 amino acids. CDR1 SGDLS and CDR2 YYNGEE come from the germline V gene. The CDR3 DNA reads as TGTGCCAGCAGCGTAGCGGAAGAGACCCAGTACTTC. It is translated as CASSVAEETQYF.

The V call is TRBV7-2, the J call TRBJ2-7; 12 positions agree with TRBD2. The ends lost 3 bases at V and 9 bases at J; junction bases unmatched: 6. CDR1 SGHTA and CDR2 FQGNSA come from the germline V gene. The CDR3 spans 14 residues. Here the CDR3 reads CASSFLAGGQGQYF. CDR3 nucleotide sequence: TGTGCCAGCAGCTTTCTAGCGGGAGGGCAAGGGCAGTACTTC.

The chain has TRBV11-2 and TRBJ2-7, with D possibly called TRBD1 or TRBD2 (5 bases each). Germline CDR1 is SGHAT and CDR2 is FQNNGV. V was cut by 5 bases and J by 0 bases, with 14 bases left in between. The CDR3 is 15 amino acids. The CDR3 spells CASSETGTGSYEQYF. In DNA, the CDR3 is TGTGCCAGCAGCGAGACCGGGACGGGCTCCTACGAGCAGTACTTC.

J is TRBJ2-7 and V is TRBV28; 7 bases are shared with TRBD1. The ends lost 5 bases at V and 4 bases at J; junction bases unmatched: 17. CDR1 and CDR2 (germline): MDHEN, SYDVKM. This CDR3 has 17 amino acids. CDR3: CASSPGQGVIQEYEQYF. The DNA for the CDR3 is TGTGCCAGCAGTCCCGGGCAGGGGGTAATACAGGAGTACGAGCAGTACTTC. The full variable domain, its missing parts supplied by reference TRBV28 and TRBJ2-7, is DVKVTQSSRYLVKRTGEKVFLECVQDMDHENMFWYRQDPGLGLRLIYFSYDVKMKEKGDIPEGYSVSREKKERFSLILESASTNQTSMYLCASSPGQGVIQEYEQYFGPGTRLTVT.

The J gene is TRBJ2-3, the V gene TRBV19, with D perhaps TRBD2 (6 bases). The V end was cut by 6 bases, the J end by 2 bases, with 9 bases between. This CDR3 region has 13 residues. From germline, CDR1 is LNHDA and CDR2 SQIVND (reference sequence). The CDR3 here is CASSGSNTDTQYF. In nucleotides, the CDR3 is TGTGCCAGTAGCGGGAGTAACACAGATACGCAGTATTTT.

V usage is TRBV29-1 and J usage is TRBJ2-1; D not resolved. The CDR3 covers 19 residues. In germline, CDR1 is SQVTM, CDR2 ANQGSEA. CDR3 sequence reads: CSIPAVVQTASSSYNEQFF. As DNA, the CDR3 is TGCAGTATACCTGCAGTAGTCCAAACGGCGTCCAGCTCCTACAATGAGCAGTTCTTC.

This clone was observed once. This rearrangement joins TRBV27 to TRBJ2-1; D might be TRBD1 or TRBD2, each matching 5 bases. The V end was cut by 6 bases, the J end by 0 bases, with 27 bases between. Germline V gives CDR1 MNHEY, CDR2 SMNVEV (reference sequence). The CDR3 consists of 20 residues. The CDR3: CASRSAPGRTSMSSYNEQFF. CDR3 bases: TGTGCCAGCAGATCCGCTCCGGGACGAACTTCGATGAGCTCCTACAATGAGCAGTTCTTC.

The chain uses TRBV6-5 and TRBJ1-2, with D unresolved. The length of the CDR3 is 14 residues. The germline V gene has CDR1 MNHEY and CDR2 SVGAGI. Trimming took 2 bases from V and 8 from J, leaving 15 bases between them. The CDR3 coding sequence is TGTGCCAGCAGTTACCGGGCGTACGTAGCGGGCTACACCTTC. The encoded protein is CASSYRAYVAGYTF.

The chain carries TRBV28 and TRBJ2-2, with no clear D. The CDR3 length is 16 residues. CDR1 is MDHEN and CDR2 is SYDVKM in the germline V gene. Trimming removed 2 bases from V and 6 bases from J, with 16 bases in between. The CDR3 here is CASSLRNRKASGELFF. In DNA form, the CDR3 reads TGTGCCAGCAGTTTAAGGAACAGAAAGGCTTCCGGGGAGCTGTTTTTT.